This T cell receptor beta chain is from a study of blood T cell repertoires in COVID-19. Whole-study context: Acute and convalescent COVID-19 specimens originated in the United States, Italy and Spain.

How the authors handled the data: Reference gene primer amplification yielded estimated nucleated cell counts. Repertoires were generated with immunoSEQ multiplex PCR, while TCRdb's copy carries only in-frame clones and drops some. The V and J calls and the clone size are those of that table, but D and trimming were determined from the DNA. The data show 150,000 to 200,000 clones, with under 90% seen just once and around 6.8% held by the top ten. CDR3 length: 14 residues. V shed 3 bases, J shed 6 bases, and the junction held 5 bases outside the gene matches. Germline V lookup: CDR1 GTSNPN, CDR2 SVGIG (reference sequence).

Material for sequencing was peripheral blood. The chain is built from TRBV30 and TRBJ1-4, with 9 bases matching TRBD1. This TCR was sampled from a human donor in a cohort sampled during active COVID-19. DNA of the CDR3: TGTGCCTGGAGCGCCCGGGACAGGGATGAAAAACTGTTTTTT. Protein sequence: CAWSARDRDEKLFF.